The 32 T cell receptor beta chains in this list originate from one sample, sequenced in a study of cytotoxic CD8 clonotypes in ibrutinib-treated CLL. TCRdb keeps only in-frame clones here, not all; method: immunoSEQ multiplex PCR. Of roughly 28,000 clones listed, 62% were seen once; the top ten hold 12% to 15%. Material: PBMCs, obtained before ibrutinib treatment. These receptors all stem from a human donor with chronic lymphocytic leukemia.

The V and J genes are TRBV18 and TRBJ1-3; 8 nucleotides line up with TRBD1. The trim removed 0 bases at V and 1 base at J, leaving 2 bases unmatched. Per the germline V gene, CDR1 is KGHSH and CDR2 is LQKENI. This CDR3 has 16 residues. CDR3 protein: CASSPPDRVSGNTIYF. Here the CDR3 DNA reads TGTGCCAGCTCACCACCGGACAGGGTATCTGGAAACACCATATATTTT. Supplemented by reference TRBV18 and TRBJ1-3, the full variable domain reads NAGVMQNPRHLVRRRGQEARLRCSPMKGHSHVYWYRQLPEEGLKFMVYLQKENIIDESGMPKERFSAEFPKEGPSILRIQQVVRGDSAAYFCASSPPDRVSGNTIYFGEGSWLTVV.

The V call is TRBV5-5, the J call TRBJ2-1; D gene unclear. V was cut by 0 bases and J by 7 bases, with 11 bases left in between. CDR1 and CDR2 (germline): SGHKS, YYEKEE (reference sequence). The CDR3 spans 14 residues. The CDR3 spells CASSLALTNNEQFF. The DNA of the CDR3 is TGTGCCAGCAGCTTGGCGTTGACAAATAATGAGCAGTTCTTC.

The table lists this clone with a few counts. The chain is built from TRBV6-4 and TRBJ1-1; a possible D gene is TRBD1 (5 bases). This CDR3 has 13 residues. Trimming removed 2 bases at V and 2 bases at J, with 6 bases between. Germline V gene sequence: CDR1 MRHNA, CDR2 SNTAGT. The chain's CDR3 is CASSDRDNTEAFF. The CDR3, as DNA: TGTGCCAGCAGTGACCGGGACAACACTGAAGCTTTCTTT.

The rearrangement links TRBV11-2 to TRBJ1-3; D is unclear. CDR1 SGHAT and CDR2 FQNNGV come from the germline V gene. V was trimmed by 11 bases and J by 0 bases, leaving 11 bases between them. This CDR3 is built from 13 residues. The CDR3 DNA is TGTGCCTATCGGCCTGTCTCTGGAAACACCATATATTTT. This translates into CAYRPVSGNTIYF.

V and J are TRBV6-6 and TRBJ2-5; 7 bases are a match to TRBD2. V was clipped by 6 bases and J by 4 bases; unmatched bases: 11. Per the germline V gene, CDR1 is MNHNY and CDR2 is SVGAGI (reference sequence). This CDR3 has 15 residues. CDR3 bases: TGTGCCAGCAGCTACGGGGACTACCTTTCAGAGACCCAGTACTTC. Translated: CASSYGDYLSETQYF.

The table lists this clone with a count of one. The chain carries TRBV11-2 and TRBJ2-7; D may be TRBD1 (5 bases). CDR3 length equals 13 residues. The germline V gene has CDR1 SGHAT and CDR2 FQNNGV. V was clipped by 2 bases and J by 6 bases, with 11 bases between them. CDR3: CASSLTQQGEQYF. The CDR3 bases are TGTGCCAGCAGCTTAACCCAGCAGGGCGAGCAGTACTTC.

The J gene is TRBJ2-3, the V gene TRBV27; TRBD2 matches at 13 bases. CDR3 length: 17 amino acids. The germline CDR1 and CDR2 sequences are MNHEY and SMNVEV (reference sequence). The V and J ends lost 3 bases and 6 bases, in that order; junction bases with no gene match: 9. The CDR3 sequence is CASSLKGLAGLGDTQYF. CDR3 nucleotides: TGTGCCAGCAGTTTGAAGGGACTAGCGGGATTGGGGGATACGCAGTATTTT.

V and J are TRBV14 and TRBJ2-1; D unresolved. Deletions cut 4 bases from V and 9 bases from J, with 13 bases between. The CDR3 has 13 residues. Germline CDR1 reads SGHDN; CDR2 reads FVKESK. DNA for the CDR3: TGTGCCAGCAGCCGTTTTGATTTAGGTGAGCAGTTCTTC. As protein: CASSRFDLGEQFF. Based on the CDR3 plus reference TRBV14 and TRBJ2-1, the full variable domain is EAGVTQFPSHSVIEKGQTVTLRCDPISGHDNLYWYRRVMGKEIKFLLHFVKESKQDESGMPNNRFLAERTGGTYSTLKVQPAELEDSGVYFCASSRFDLGEQFFGPGTRLTVL.

This sequence joins TRBV5-1 and TRBJ2-1; D is possibly TRBD1 (5 bases). V lost 7 bases and J lost 6, with 17 bases in between. This CDR3 is built from 14 residues. Germline V gene sequence: CDR1 SGHRS, CDR2 YFSETQ. Here the CDR3 reads CASADRYGANEQFF. CDR3 bases: TGCGCCAGCGCAGACAGATACGGTGCCAATGAGCAGTTCTTC.

V gene TRBV6-5 combines with J gene TRBJ2-2; a weak D match, TRBD2 (5 bases). The germline V gene has CDR1 MNHEY and CDR2 SVGAGI. CDR3 length: 15 amino acids. The V gene lost 2 bases and the J gene lost 0 bases, with 7 bases spanning the gap. CDR3 residues: CASSYGRANTGELFF. The DNA of the CDR3 is TGTGCCAGCAGTTACGGGAGAGCGAACACCGGGGAGCTGTTTTTT.

DNA of the CDR3: TGTGCCAGCAGCGCAAGGTACGGTGATTCACCCCTCCACTTT. Its translation: CASSARYGDSPLHF. V usage is TRBV11-2 and J usage is TRBJ1-6; D is unresolved. CDR3 length equals 14 residues. Germline V CDR1 and CDR2: SGHAT, FQNNGV. The V end lost 5 bases, the J end lost 8 bases, and 13 bases lay between the germline ends.

This sequence joins TRBV5-8 and TRBJ1-2; D uncertain. CDR3 length: 13 residues. Germline CDR1 and CDR2: SGHTS and YDEGEE. V was shortened by 2 bases and J by 0 bases, with 5 bases between the two germline ends. The CDR3, as DNA: TGTGCCAGCAGCTTCACAGCTAACTATGGCTACACCTTC. Its translation is CASSFTANYGYTF.

The count of this clone is one. The CDR3, as DNA: TGTGCCAGCAGCTTCACTAACCCCACCGGGGAGCTGTTTTTT. This sequence encodes CASSFTNPTGELFF. The chain is built from TRBV5-5 and TRBJ2-2; D uncertain. This CDR3 region has 14 residues. The germline V gene encodes CDR1 SGHKS and CDR2 YYEKEE (reference sequence). V lost 2 bases, J lost 4 bases, and 9 bases lay in between.

The chain joins TRBV4-1 to TRBJ1-3; D gene unclear. Germline V lookup: CDR1 MGHRA, CDR2 YSYEKL. CDR3 length: 15 residues. The V gene lost 2 bases and the J gene lost 0 bases, with 8 bases spanning the gap. CDR3 protein: CASSQSTSSGNTIYF. In DNA form, the CDR3 reads TGCGCCAGCAGCCAATCGACGAGCTCTGGAAACACCATATATTTT.

The CDR3 nucleotides read TGTGCCAGCAGCTTTAGGGAGACCCAGTACTTC. It is translated as CASSFRETQYF. This sequence joins TRBV13 and TRBJ2-5; D uncertain. Germline assignment: CDR1 PRHDT and CDR2 FYEKMQ (reference sequence). The ends were cut back, 3 bases at V and 5 bases at J, with 4 bases in the middle. The CDR3 is made up of 11 amino acids.

This clone was recorded a few times. The gene calls are TRBV10-3 and TRBJ1-3; D remains unclear. Germline CDR1 ENHRY, CDR2 SYGVKD. The CDR3 is 13 amino acids. V gave up 0 bases and J gave up 7 bases, with 7 bases separating them. CDR3 loop: CAISESEVNTIYF. In nucleotides, the CDR3 is TGTGCCATCAGTGAGTCTGAGGTTAACACCATATATTTT.

The V call is TRBV30, the J call TRBJ2-5; the match to TRBD1 covers 9 bases. Germline CDR1 GTSNPN, CDR2 SVGIG (reference sequence). The length of the CDR3 is 15 residues. V lost 2 bases, J lost 0 bases, and 4 bases stayed unmatched. In DNA form, the CDR3 reads TGTGCCTGGAGTATGGGGGACAGGGACCAAGAGACCCAGTACTTC. Its protein product is CAWSMGDRDQETQYF.

The chain couples TRBV28 to TRBJ1-5; no clear D gene. CDR3 length equals 13 residues. The germline V gene encodes CDR1 MDHEN and CDR2 SYDVKM. The ends were cut back, 6 bases at V and 4 bases at J, with 10 bases in the middle. The CDR3 sequence: CASSQGTNQPQHF. CDR3 DNA sequence: TGTGCCAGCAGCCAAGGTACTAATCAGCCCCAGCATTTT. The complete variable domain, with remaining parts taken from reference TRBV28 and TRBJ1-5, reads DVKVTQSSRYLVKRTGEKVFLECVQDMDHENMFWYRQDPGLGLRLIYFSYDVKMKEKGDIPEGYSVSREKKERFSLILESASTNQTSMYLCASSQGTNQPQHFGDGTRLSIL.

Only one count was recorded for this clone. This chain links TRBV6-1 with TRBJ1-1; maybe TRBD1 (6 bases). V lost 1 base, J lost 5 bases, and 14 bases lay in between. This CDR3 comprises 15 residues. From germline, CDR1 is MNHNS and CDR2 SASEGT. The CDR3 spells CASSEGIRGSTEAFF. The CDR3 coding sequence is TGTGCCAGCAGTGAAGGTATAAGGGGGAGTACTGAAGCTTTCTTT.

This clone was seen a few times. The chain couples TRBV28 to TRBJ1-4, with D hard to call. Germline lookup yields CDR1 MDHEN and CDR2 SYDVKM. Deletions cut 5 bases from V and 8 bases from J, with 9 bases between. This CDR3 spans 12 amino acids. CDR3 region: CASSPMREKLFF. The CDR3 bases are TGTGCCAGCAGTCCGATGCGGGAAAAACTGTTTTTT.

This clone has more than one count but fewer than ten. The rearrangement links TRBV25-1 to TRBJ1-2; D is possibly TRBD1 (5 bases). The length of the CDR3 is 14 residues. The V end lost 0 bases, the J end lost 3 bases, and 8 bases lay between the germline ends. Germline V gene data show CDR1 as MGHDK and CDR2 as SYGVNS. The CDR3 bases are TGTGCCAGCAGTGAATATGGGACTTACTATGGCTACACCTTC. As protein: CASSEYGTYYGYTF.

The rearrangement uses TRBV5-1 and TRBJ2-7, with D perhaps matching TRBD1 (5 bases). CDR3 length: 13 amino acids. Trimming removed 3 bases from V and 6 bases from J, with 13 bases in between. In germline, CDR1 is SGHRS, CDR2 YFSETQ. CDR3 protein: CASSYFDRPEQYF. CDR3 bases: TGCGCCAGCAGCTACTTCGACAGACCCGAGCAGTACTTC. Combining the CDR3 with reference TRBV5-1 and TRBJ2-7 gives the whole variable domain KAGVTQTPRYLIKTRGQQVTLSCSPISGHRSVSWYQQTPGQGLQFLFEYFSETQRNKGNFPGRFSGRQFSNSRSEMNVSTLELGDSALYLCASSYFDRPEQYFGPGTRLTVT.

This sequence joins TRBV6-1 and TRBJ1-5, with D perhaps matching TRBD1 (5 bases). This CDR3 comprises 12 residues. Trimming stripped 6 bases from V and 3 bases from J, with 6 bases between. Germline V lookup: CDR1 MNHNS, CDR2 SASEGT. Here the CDR3 reads CASRGDNQPQHF. CDR3 DNA: TGTGCCAGCAGGGGGGACAATCAGCCCCAGCATTTT.

The chain couples TRBV7-9 to TRBJ2-7; D is unresolved. Per germline, CDR1 SEHNR and CDR2 FQNEAQ (reference sequence). V shed 5 bases and J shed 2 bases, with 7 bases lying between them. CDR3 length: 12 residues. The CDR3 DNA reads TGTGCCAGCAGCGGGGATACCTACGAGCAGTACTTC. It specifies CASSGDTYEQYF.

The J gene is TRBJ2-5, the V gene TRBV5-1, with D maybe TRBD2 (5 bases). Germline V gene data show CDR1 as SGHRS and CDR2 as YFSETQ. The CDR3 spans 15 residues. V dropped 4 bases and J dropped 5 bases, with 18 bases sitting between them. The CDR3 DNA sequence: TGCGCCAGCAGCACATCCACTAGTCGCGGGGAGACCCAGTACTTC. Translation gives CASSTSTSRGETQYF. Looking up the rest from reference TRBV5-1 and TRBJ2-5 gives the full variable domain: KAGVTQTPRYLIKTRGQQVTLSCSPISGHRSVSWYQQTPGQGLQFLFEYFSETQRNKGNFPGRFSGRQFSNSRSEMNVSTLELGDSALYLCASSTSTSRGETQYFGPGTRLLVL.

This clone was detected only a few times. The chain couples TRBV2 to TRBJ2-7; no clear D gene. Trimming shortened V by 10 bases and J by 5 bases, and 12 bases separated the two germline ends. Germline-derived CDR1 and CDR2 are SNHLY and FYNNEI. CDR3 length: 11 amino acids. The CDR3 nucleotides read TGTGCCAACACTCAGGTGGACGAGCAGTACTTC. Its translation: CANTQVDEQYF.

The sample holds a few counts of this clone. In DNA form, the CDR3 reads TGTGCCAGCAGTGGCTTCGGGAACACTGAAGCTTTCTTT. Amino acids: CASSGFGNTEAFF. V and J are TRBV6-1 and TRBJ1-1; D is unresolved. Trimming shortened V by 4 bases and J by 1 base, and 7 bases separated the two germline ends. The V gene's germline CDR1 is MNHNS and CDR2 SASEGT. This CDR3 is built from 13 residues.

This clone was picked up a small number of times. This chain uses TRBV5-1 with TRBJ2-3; 11 bases are shared with TRBD2. The J segment lost 5 bases and the V segment lost 2 bases, leaving 4 bases of the junction unmatched. The CDR3 loop spans 15 amino acids. Germline lookup yields CDR1 SGHRS and CDR2 YFSETQ. CDR3 sequence: CASSLLAGAEDTQYF. Written as DNA, the CDR3 is TGCGCCAGCAGCTTACTAGCGGGGGCTGAAGATACGCAGTATTTT. Filled out from reference TRBV5-1 and TRBJ2-3, the complete variable domain reads KAGVTQTPRYLIKTRGQQVTLSCSPISGHRSVSWYQQTPGQGLQFLFEYFSETQRNKGNFPGRFSGRQFSNSRSEMNVSTLELGDSALYLCASSLLAGAEDTQYFGPGTRLTVL.

This clone has a single count. This chain joins TRBV4-2 and TRBJ2-1; D possibly corresponds to TRBD2 (5 bases). Germline V gene sequence: CDR1 LGHNA, CDR2 YNFKEQ. V lost 0 bases and J 4 bases, leaving 19 bases between the germline ends. The CDR3 length is 18 residues. The CDR3 coding sequence is TGTGCCAGCAGCCAAGATGAGGCCTTAGCGCCTATTTACAATGAGCAGTTCTTC. Residues: CASSQDEALAPIYNEQFF.

The chain carries TRBV30 and TRBJ2-1; D unresolved. CDR3 size: 16 residues. Trimming removed 0 bases from V and 5 bases from J, with 17 bases in between. From germline, CDR1 is GTSNPN and CDR2 SVGIG (reference sequence). The CDR3 nucleotides read TGTGCCTGGAGTGTAATCCGGGTCGCCTTTAACAATGAGCAGTTCTTC. Its protein is CAWSVIRVAFNNEQFF.

The chain carries TRBV5-1 and TRBJ2-4, with 7 positions matching TRBD1. Unmatched junction bases numbered 1, after V lost 0 bases and J lost 1 base. Looked up from germline, CDR1 is SGHRS and CDR2 is YFSETQ. The CDR3 totals 15 residues. CDR3 protein: CASSLEQGAKNIQYF. The CDR3 coding sequence is TGCGCCAGCAGCTTGGAACAGGGGGCCAAAAACATTCAGTACTTC.

This clone was seen a few times. The J gene is TRBJ2-1, the V gene TRBV5-1; D call uncertain. Germline loops: CDR1 SGHRS, CDR2 YFSETQ. The CDR3 loop spans 13 amino acids. V was cut by 0 bases and J by 4 bases, with 5 bases left in between. CDR3 protein: CASSLDGYNEQFF. The CDR3 DNA follows: TGCGCCAGCAGCTTGGATGGGTACAATGAGCAGTTCTTC.